This record covers a single TCR beta chain. What it binds is not known. These data come from a study of breast tumors, draining lymph nodes, adjacent tissues. Via MiXCR, TCRdb re-called the multiplex PCR reads, giving one row per CDR3 protein. Of roughly 25,000 distinct CDR3 sequences in the sample, 68% were seen once. Notes on the study in general: Tumor TCR diversity was below lymph nodes but above nontumor tissue. Luminal-like breast cancer showed significantly greater tumor-nontumor repertoire similarity than basal-like breast cancer did. That most tumor T cells come from lymph nodes remained unproven. The data were judged consistent with most tumor T cells coming from lymph node and expanding in tumor.

Sequences were obtained from tumor-adjacent breast tissue. The TCR sequence derives from a female donor with breast cancer. Some clones in this sample may be carry-over from other donors' samples.

DNA for the CDR3: TGTGCCAGCAGTTTACGCTGGCAGTCACTAGCGGGAGTTTGGGCCGATAGATACGAGCAGTACTTC. The encoded protein is CASSLRWQSLAGVWADRYEQYF. The chain combines TRBV12-3 or TRBV12-4 with TRBJ2-7, with 11 bases aligning to TRBD2. There are 22 residues in the CDR3. V was clipped by 2 bases and J by 4 bases; unmatched bases: 25.